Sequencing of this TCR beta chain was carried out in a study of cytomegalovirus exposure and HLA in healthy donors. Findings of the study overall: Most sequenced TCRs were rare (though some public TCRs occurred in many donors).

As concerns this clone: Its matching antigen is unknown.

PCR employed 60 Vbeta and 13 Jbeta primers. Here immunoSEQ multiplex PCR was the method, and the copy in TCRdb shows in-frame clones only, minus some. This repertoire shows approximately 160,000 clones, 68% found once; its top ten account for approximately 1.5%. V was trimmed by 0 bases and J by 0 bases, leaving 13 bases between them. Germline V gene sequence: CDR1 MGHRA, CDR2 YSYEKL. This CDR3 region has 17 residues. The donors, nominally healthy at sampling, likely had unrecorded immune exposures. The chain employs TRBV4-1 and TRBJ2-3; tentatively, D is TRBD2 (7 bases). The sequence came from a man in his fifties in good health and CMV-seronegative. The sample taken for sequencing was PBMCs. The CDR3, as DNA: TGCGCCAGCAGCCAAGATCGCGGGGGCCCTAGCACAGATACGCAGTATTTT. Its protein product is CASSQDRGGPSTDTQYF.